The source of this TCR beta chain is a study of beta chain features in type 1 diabetes. Expressed TCRB transcripts were sequenced because the entire RNA isolate underwent reverse transcription. Average reads for naive, central memory and regulatory T cell samples were about 3.7 million. The repertoire was sequenced with immunoSEQ multiplex PCR; TCRdb's copy has only in-frame clones and lacks some. The table lists under 950,000 clones, under 20% of them singletons. The CDR3 extends over 13 amino acids. Germline V gives CDR1 SGHNT, CDR2 YYREEE (reference sequence). Trimming pared 0 bases from V and 8 bases from J, leaving 9 bases between. Study-level findings and limits: Sampled from patients, naive, central memory and Treg TCRB repertoires appeared more similar than those sampled from healthy donors.

Each donor gave one heparinised blood draw averaging roughly 120 mL. With respect to this clone: Antigen: not known.

V usage is TRBV5-4 and J usage is TRBJ2-1; no reliable D call. The origin of this receptor is a woman in her late teens or twenties in good health. The sequenced material came from naive CD4+ T cells from blood. CDR3 sequence reads: CASSLDISDEQFF. The CDR3 DNA reads as TGTGCCAGCAGCTTGGATATCTCCGATGAGCAGTTCTTC.